The clone carrying this TCR beta chain was counted once. These data originate in a study of T cell clonotyping in hematopoietic cell transplantation. Clones were sequenced by immunoSEQ multiplex PCR, and TCRdb holds only the in-frame ones, with some missing. The sample consists of roughly 9,300 clones, 80% to 90% of them appearing once. Time point meaning: recipient sample about 28 days before transplant, after cytoreduction. Germline CDR1 SGHTA, CDR2 FQGNSA. V lost 3 bases and J lost 0; bases outside the gene matches: 14. This CDR3 has 19 amino acids. The sequence was obtained from a woman in her forties or fifties with chronic myeloid leukemia. Some clones in this sample may be carry-over from other donors' samples. The chain combines TRBV7-2 with TRBJ2-7, with 10 nucleotides matching TRBD2. The specimen comprised peripheral blood mononuclear cells, sampled before stem cell transplant. The CDR3 bases are TGTGCCAGCAGCTTCCCCGCTAGCGGGGGCGATAGTAGCTCCTACGAGCAGTACTTC. It specifies CASSFPASGGDSSSYEQYF.